Listed below are T cell receptor beta chains from one sample, sequenced in a study of response to subunit inactivated influenza vaccine. TCRdb redid the calling of the RT-PCR reads with MiXCR, one entry per CDR3 protein. The sample contains 500,000 to 750,000 distinct CDR3 sequences, about 14% of which appear only once. The sample consisted of PBMCs from blood, taken less than 13 days after vaccination. The receptor source for this set is a man aged 50 to 59 who received an inactivated influenza vaccine. The CDR3 runs from the conserved cysteine through the conserved F or W. A D gene is named only where the DNA matches it firmly. The listing skips clone size in some rows; elsewhere it reads once, few, many or a size class.

TRBV6-6,NA,NA,TRBJ2-7,TGTGCCAGCAGTTACTCGTGGGGCGACGAGCAGTACTTC,CASSYSWGDEQYF
TRBV28,NA,TRBD1,TRBJ2-2,TGTGCCAGCAGGAAAACAGGGGGCACCGGGGAGCTGTTTTTT,CASRKTGGTGELFF
TRBV9,NA,TRBD2,TRBJ2-7,TGTGCCAGCAGCAAGGGACTAGCCTCCTACGAGCAGTACTTC,CASSKGLASYEQYF
TRBV5-1,many,TRBD1,TRBJ2-1,TGCGCCAGCAGCTCGGGACAGGGGTACAATGAGCAGTTCTTC,CASSSGQGYNEQFF
TRBV12-3/TRBV12-4,NA,NA,TRBJ2-7,TGTGCCAGCAGTCACAAAACCAGGGTTTCCTACGAGCAGTACTTC,CASSHKTRVSYEQYF
TRBV4-3,few,NA,TRBJ2-2,TGCGCCAGCAGCCAAGCCGCGGGGAACACCGGGGAGCTGTTTTTT,CASSQAAGNTGELFF
TRBV7-7,few,NA,TRBJ2-2,TGTGCTAGCAGCTTAGGGGTAGGCACCACCGGGGAGCTGTTTTTT,CASSLGVGTTGELFF
TRBV5-1,few,NA,TRBJ2-1,TGCGCCAGCAGCTGGCCAATTGGGCAGGCGGCTAGCAATGAGCAGTTCTTC,CASSWPIGQAASNEQFF
TRBV20-1,NA,TRBD1,TRBJ1-1,TGCAGTGCTAGAGACGACAGGGGGCCTGCCACTGAAGCTTTCTTT,CSARDDRGPATEAFF
TRBV20-1,many,TRBD2,TRBJ2-1,TGCAGTGCTAACCCCACTAGCGGGAGCCGATACAATGAGCAGTTCTTC,CSANPTSGSRYNEQFF
TRBV12-3/TRBV12-4,few,TRBD1,TRBJ2-4,TGTGCCAGCAGTCCCCAGGGACAGGGCGTTCGGTACTTC,CASSPQGQGVRYF
TRBV18,NA,TRBD1,TRBJ2-7,TGTGCCAGCTCAGACAGGGCCAACGAGCAGTACTTC,CASSDRANEQYF
TRBV12-3/TRBV12-4,many,TRBD2,TRBJ2-3,TGTGCCAGCAGTTTATCCAGCGGGAGTTTAAATACGCAGTATTTT,CASSLSSGSLNTQYF
TRBV10-3,few,NA,TRBJ2-5,TGTGCCATCAAGCAGTCAAACCAAGAGACCCAGTACTTC,CAIKQSNQETQYF
TRBV5-1,few,TRBD1,TRBJ1-5,TGCGCCAGCAGAAGGGGGACAGAACCTTATCAGCCCCAGCATTTT,CASRRGTEPYQPQHF
TRBV6-1,few,NA,TRBJ2-1,TGTGCCAGCAGTGAACAGGCAGGGGCGGCGAACAATGAGCAGTTCTTC,CASSEQAGAANNEQFF
TRBV29-1,many,NA,TRBJ1-2,TGCAGCGTTAGACAGAGTTCCTATGGCTACACCTTC,CSVRQSSYGYTF
TRBV6-1,NA,NA,TRBJ1-6,TGTGCCAGCAGAGAACAGGAGACAACTTCACCCCTCCACTTT,CASREQETTSPLHF
TRBV5-6,NA,NA,TRBJ2-3,TGTGCCAGCAGCTTTAGGTCCTGGGGACCGCCACAAGATACGCAGTATTTT,CASSFRSWGPPQDTQYF
TRBV4-3,NA,NA,TRBJ2-2,TGCGCCAGCAGCCAGGGGTCAGGCCGATCCGGGGAGCTGTTTTTT,CASSQGSGRSGELFF
TRBV2,few,NA,TRBJ2-7,TGTGCCAGCAGTGAGGACGGTTTTTCCGACTTC,CASSEDGFSDF
TRBV6-5,NA,TRBD2,TRBJ2-2,TGTGCCAGCAGTTATGGGGCTAGCGGAACCGGGGAGCTGTTTTTT,CASSYGASGTGELFF
TRBV6-2/TRBV6-3,NA,NA,TRBJ2-7,TGTGCCAGCAGTTACTCGACAGATAAGCAGTACTTC,CASSYSTDKQYF
TRBV11-2,few,TRBD2,TRBJ2-1,TGTGCCAGCAGCTTCACACTGGGACTAGCGGGTAAGAACAATGAGCAGTTCTTC,CASSFTLGLAGKNNEQFF
TRBV2,NA,NA,TRBJ2-4,TGTGCCAGCAGTGACCCGGGACTAGCCAAAAACATTCAGTACTTC,CASSDPGLAKNIQYF
TRBV29-1,few,NA,TRBJ2-3,TGCAGCGTTCAGGCCCCCTTGACAGATACGCAGTATTTT,CSVQAPLTDTQYF
TRBV15,many,NA,TRBJ2-7,TGTGCCACCAGCAGAGATTTCCGACTTTCCTACGAGCAGTACTTC,CATSRDFRLSYEQYF
TRBV5-1,few,NA,TRBJ1-2,TGCGCCAGCAGCTCTGGCGCGCGCAAGGGCTATGGCTACACCTTC,CASSSGARKGYGYTF
TRBV19,NA,TRBD1,TRBJ2-3,TGTGCCAGTAGTATCAGGACAGGTAGCACAGATACGCAGTATTTT,CASSIRTGSTDTQYF
TRBV24-1,few,NA,TRBJ2-7,TGTGCCACCAGTTCCGCAGAGGACCCCTACGAGCAGTACTTC,CATSSAEDPYEQYF
TRBV12-3/TRBV12-4,few,NA,TRBJ1-6,TGTGCCAGCAGTTTACAGGACGGGAACTCACCCCTCCACTTT,CASSLQDGNSPLHF
TRBV14,many,NA,TRBJ2-7,TGTGCCAGCAGCCCAGGGATGGTTTACGAGCAGTACTTC,CASSPGMVYEQYF
TRBV20-1,NA,NA,TRBJ2-5,TGCAGTGCCCAGCCGGCGCCTCAAGAGACCCAGTACTTC,CSAQPAPQETQYF
TRBV20-1,few,NA,TRBJ1-1,TGCAGTGCTAGCAGGGGTTTGACTGAAGCTTTCTTT,CSASRGLTEAFF
TRBV11-2,few,NA,TRBJ2-1,TGTGCCAGCAGGTCCCTATTGATGGGGGGGCTTTATGGTGAGCAGTTCTTC,CASRSLLMGGLYGEQFF
TRBV6-5,NA,TRBD1,TRBJ1-2,TGTGCCAGCAGTTACCCCGGGACAGGGGTGACTAACTATGGCTACACCTTC,CASSYPGTGVTNYGYTF
TRBV7-8,few,NA,TRBJ2-5,TGTGCCAGCAGCTCAACAGGGGAGACCCAGTACTTC,CASSSTGETQYF
TRBV28,few,TRBD1,TRBJ2-7,TGTGCCAGCAGAGTCAGGGGGCGCGGGTCCTACGAGCAGTACTTC,CASRVRGRGSYEQYF
TRBV3-1,few,NA,TRBJ1-3,TGTGCCAGCAGCCAAGGTGCCAGAAACACCATATATTTT,CASSQGARNTIYF
TRBV20-1,few,NA,TRBJ2-1,TGCAGTGCGAGGGACACTGACAATGAGCAGTTCTTC,CSARDTDNEQFF
TRBV5-1,many,NA,TRBJ2-7,TGCGCCAGCAGCGGTGGACAGACCTTCTACGAGCAGTACTTC,CASSGGQTFYEQYF
TRBV29-1,NA,NA,TRBJ1-1,TGCAGCGCCGAAGGGGCGGCGGCCCCAGCTGAAGCTTTCTTT,CSAEGAAAPAEAFF